The rows below give T cell receptor beta chains drawn from one sample of a study of T cell clones after liver transplantation. This table comes from immunoSEQ multiplex PCR, and its TCRdb copy is limited to in-frame clones, with some not included. The data hold around 35,000 clones, with around 94% observed a single time. The sample consisted of CD8+ T cells from blood, taken 12 months after liver transplant. These receptors were obtained from a human patient who received a liver transplant. Some T cells may originate from the graft donor. CDR3s include the opening cysteine and the closing phenylalanine or tryptophan. The D gene is left open where the match is weak. The size of a clone is reported for some rows only, either as once, few or many, or as a class for expanded clones.

TRBJ2-4,TRBD1,TRBV5-1,NA,TGCGCCAGCAGCGGGGGACAGGGGCTAGCCAAAAACATTCAGTACTTC,CASSGGQGLAKNIQYF
TRBJ2-1,TRBD2,TRBV7-9,NA,TGTGCCAGCAGCACCATAGCTAGCGGGAGTTCTTATGAGCAGTTCTTC,CASSTIASGSSYEQFF
TRBJ2-1,TRBD1,TRBV5-1,NA,TGCGCCAGCAGCCTCCGGACAGGGGCGTTCTACAATGAGCAGTTCTTC,CASSLRTGAFYNEQFF
TRBJ2-7,TRBD1,TRBV4-1,NA,TGCGCCAGCAGCCACGGACAGGGGGAAGGCTACGAGCAGTACTTC,CASSHGQGEGYEQYF
TRBJ2-7,TRBD1,TRBV5-4,NA,TGTGCCAGCAGCTTGCCGAGACAGGGGTTTTCCTACGAGCAGTACTTC,CASSLPRQGFSYEQYF
TRBJ1-1,NA,TRBV5-4,NA,TGTGCCAGCCGCAGGGGAGTTGAAGCTTTCTTT,CASRRGVEAFF
TRBJ2-7,NA,TRBV11-2,NA,TGTGCCAGCAGCTCAGGGATCGGGCTCGAGCAGTACTTC,CASSSGIGLEQYF
TRBJ2-5,NA,TRBV28,NA,TGTGCCAGCAGTGAGAAATTGGGGGCGGACGGAGAGACCCAGTACTTC,CASSEKLGADGETQYF
TRBJ2-6,NA,TRBV7-6,NA,TGTGCCAGCAGCTCCCGAACCTCTGGGGCCAACGTCCTGACTTTC,CASSSRTSGANVLTF
TRBJ2-1,TRBD1,TRBV9,NA,TGTGCCAGCAGCGAAGGGGGCCCCCCGTTCTTC,CASSEGGPPFF
TRBJ2-7,NA,TRBV29-1,NA,TGCAGCATCCGACAACGCTACGAGCAGTACTTC,CSIRQRYEQYF
TRBJ2-5,TRBD1,TRBV18,NA,TGTGCCAGCTCACCCGGGACAGACGTACAAGAGACCCAGTACTTC,CASSPGTDVQETQYF
TRBJ2-3,TRBD1,TRBV28,NA,TGTGCCAGCACCCTAAGACCGAGTGAACAGGGGGCTTTTGCAGATACGCAGTATTTT,CASTLRPSEQGAFADTQYF
TRBJ2-1,TRBD2,TRBV27,NA,TGTGCCAGCAGTTTGGCTAGCGGGACGTTCTACAATGAGCAGTTCTTC,CASSLASGTFYNEQFF
TRBJ1-2,TRBD1,TRBV2,NA,TGTGCCAGCACCGGGATGGCAGGGGGCTCAGATCACACCTTC,CASTGMAGGSDHTF
TRBJ2-3,NA,TRBV7-6,NA,TGTGCCAGCAGCCTAAGGGGCGGACAAGGGGGCACAGATACGCAGTATTTT,CASSLRGGQGGTDTQYF
TRBJ2-7,TRBD2,TRBV5-6,NA,TGTGCCAGCAGCCCTTGGACTAGCGGGGCCAGCTCCTACGAGCAGTACTTC,CASSPWTSGASSYEQYF
TRBJ2-5,TRBD2,TRBV11-2,NA,TGTGCCAGCAGCTCCGGACTAGCGGGAGAAGGGGAGACCCAGTACTTC,CASSSGLAGEGETQYF
TRBJ2-7,NA,TRBV2,few,TGTGCCAGCAGTGAAGCTGTTTACGAGCAGTACTTC,CASSEAVYEQYF
TRBJ2-3,TRBD2,TRBV6-1,NA,TGTGCCAGCAGTGAGCTGCTAGCGGGGAGCACAGATACGCAGTATTTT,CASSELLAGSTDTQYF
TRBJ2-3,TRBD2,TRBV7-2,NA,TGTGCCAGCAGCCTGCTAGCGGTTAGCACAGATACGCAGTATTTT,CASSLLAVSTDTQYF
TRBJ1-1,NA,TRBV9,once,TGTGCCAGCAGCGCCCCTCCAGGGAACACTGAAGCTTTCTTT,CASSAPPGNTEAFF
TRBJ2-2,TRBD2,TRBV27,NA,TGTGCCAGCAGTTTATTGGGGCTAGCGGGGTTAACCGGGGAGCTGTTTTTT,CASSLLGLAGLTGELFF
TRBJ2-3,NA,TRBV9,NA,TGTGCCAGCAGCGAAATCTCGACAGATACGCAGTATTTT,CASSEISTDTQYF
TRBJ2-7,TRBD2,TRBV5-1,NA,TGCGCCAGCAGCCCATCGGGAGGGGGCGAGCAGTACTTC,CASSPSGGGEQYF
TRBJ1-1,NA,TRBV19,NA,TGTGCCAGTAGTATCGGGTGGGGGGACCTAAACACTGAAGCTTTCTTT,CASSIGWGDLNTEAFF
TRBJ1-5,NA,TRBV2,NA,TGTGCCAGCAGTGGTCAGCCCCAGCATTTT,CASSGQPQHF
TRBJ2-3,NA,TRBV5-1,NA,TGCGCCAGCAGGTGGTCCCGGGTCCCCACAGATACGCAGTATTTT,CASRWSRVPTDTQYF
TRBJ2-3,NA,TRBV9,NA,TGTGCCAGCAGCGTAGAGGGCAGGGAGGCAGATACGCAGTATTTT,CASSVEGREADTQYF
TRBJ1-1,NA,TRBV30,NA,TGTGCCTGGAGTAGGACAAGCTCGAACACTGAAGCTTTCTTT,CAWSRTSSNTEAFF
TRBJ2-1,NA,TRBV4-3,NA,TGCGCCAGCAGCCAAGAGGAGACTAGCAATGAGCAGTTCTTC,CASSQEETSNEQFF
TRBJ2-5,TRBD2,TRBV7-6,NA,TGTGCCAGCAGCTTAGTTCCCCCCCACCGACTAGCGGGACAAGAGACCCAGTACTTC,CASSLVPPHRLAGQETQYF
TRBJ2-7,TRBD2,TRBV9,NA,TGTGCCAGCAGCGTAGCGGCTCTAGCGGGCTCCTACGAGCAGTACTTC,CASSVAALAGSYEQYF
TRBJ2-3,NA,TRBV27,NA,TGTGCCAGCAGTTTATCGTTTGCAGATACGCAGTATTTT,CASSLSFADTQYF
TRBJ2-1,TRBD2,TRBV7-2,NA,TGTGCCAGCAGCCCGACGGGACTAGCGGGATCAAATGAGCAGTTCTTC,CASSPTGLAGSNEQFF
TRBJ2-7,TRBD2,TRBV10-3,few,TGTGCCATCGCGGTAGCGGGAGACGAGCAGTACTTC,CAIAVAGDEQYF
TRBJ2-1,TRBD1,TRBV27,medium-sized,TGTGCCAGCAAGAAAGGGACAGGGGAGGTAGATGAGCAGTTCTTC,CASKKGTGEVDEQFF
TRBJ2-5,NA,TRBV6-5,NA,TGTGCCAGCAGTTATGGGGGTGGAGAGACCCAGTACTTC,CASSYGGGETQYF
TRBJ2-7,NA,TRBV4-3,NA,TGCGCCAGCAGCCAGGGGCAGGGATATCCCTACGAGCAGTACTTC,CASSQGQGYPYEQYF
TRBJ2-7,TRBD2,TRBV6-5,NA,TGTGCCAGCAGTTACGGGCTAGCGGGAGGCTCCTACGAGCAGTACTTC,CASSYGLAGGSYEQYF
TRBJ2-1,NA,TRBV6-5,NA,TGTGCCAGCAGTTCAGGAAATCGGCAGTTCTTC,CASSSGNRQFF
TRBJ2-1,TRBD2,TRBV7-3,NA,TGTGCCAGCAGCCAACTAGCGGGGTCCTACAATGAGCAGTTCTTC,CASSQLAGSYNEQFF
TRBJ2-5,NA,TRBV5-1,NA,TGCGCCAGCAGCTTGGATGACCTCATAGGGGAGACCCAGTACTTC,CASSLDDLIGETQYF
TRBJ2-7,NA,TRBV13,NA,TGTGCCAGCAGCTTAGGCCCGCCAGACCCTACCTACGAGCAGTACTTC,CASSLGPPDPTYEQYF
TRBJ2-5,TRBD2,TRBV29-1,NA,TGCAGCGCCTGGGGGGGGCAAGAGACCCAGTACTTC,CSAWGGQETQYF
TRBJ1-4,NA,TRBV2,NA,TGTGCCAGCACCGACAGAACTAATGAAAAACTGTTTTTT,CASTDRTNEKLFF
TRBJ2-4,NA,TRBV4-2,NA,TGTGCCAGCAGCCAAGCAGGGGCCAAAAACATTCAGTACTTC,CASSQAGAKNIQYF
TRBJ1-1,NA,TRBV27,NA,TGTGCCAGCTTCGGGTTGAACACTGAAGCTTTCTTT,CASFGLNTEAFF
TRBJ2-7,TRBD2,TRBV14,NA,TGTGCCAGCAGCCAAGTAATCGGGACTAGCGGCTACGAGCAGTACTTC,CASSQVIGTSGYEQYF